This is a list of T cell receptor beta chains from one sample in a study of blood T cell repertoires in COVID-19. Some clones are missing from TCRdb's copy, which holds only in-frame ones; the method was immunoSEQ multiplex PCR. The table has 200,000 to 300,000 clones, more than 75% seen once. What was sequenced was PBMCs or T cells enriched from blood (not recorded which). Receptors originate from a woman aged 40 to 55 with acute COVID-19. CDR3s include the opening cysteine and the closing phenylalanine or tryptophan. The D gene is left open where the match is weak. Size values are once, few and many counts, or a class for expanded clones, and some rows have none.

V: TRBV11-2
size: NA
J: TRBJ1-4
D: NA
CDR3: CASSLVAQGIGRYEKLFF
DNA: TGTGCCAGCAGCTTAGTGGCTCAGGGTATCGGTCGGTATGAAAAACTGTTTTTT

V: TRBV7-9
size: NA
J: TRBJ1-2
D: TRBD1
CDR3: CASSLEGTGYGYTF
DNA: TGTGCCAGCAGCTTAGAAGGGACAGGGTATGGCTACACCTTC

V: TRBV24-1
size: NA
J: TRBJ1-1
D: TRBD1
CDR3: CATSELGQASGAFF
DNA: TGTGCCACCAGTGAGCTTGGACAGGCGAGTGGAGCTTTCTTT

V: TRBV29-1
size: NA
J: TRBJ2-3
D: TRBD1
CDR3: CSVRTGASSDTQYF
DNA: TGCAGCGTTAGGACAGGGGCCTCCTCAGATACGCAGTATTTT

V: TRBV23-1
size: NA
J: TRBJ2-1
D: NA
CDR3: CASRIPMPGGWINEQFF
DNA: TGCGCCAGCAGGATCCCCATGCCAGGGGGGTGGATAAATGAGCAGTTCTTC

V: TRBV3-1/TRBV3-2
size: NA
J: TRBJ1-2
D: NA
CDR3: CASSQVGGTYGYTF
DNA: TGTGCCAGCAGCCAAGTAGGCGGGACCTATGGCTACACCTTC

V: TRBV27
size: NA
J: TRBJ2-2
D: NA
CDR3: CASRGGGLGTGELFF
DNA: TGTGCCAGCAGAGGGGGAGGGCTAGGTACCGGGGAGCTGTTTTTT

V: TRBV12-3/TRBV12-4
size: once
J: TRBJ2-6
D: NA
CDR3: CASSSSGANVLTF
DNA: TGTGCCAGCAGTTCATCTGGGGCCAACGTCCTGACTTTC

V: TRBV6-5
size: NA
J: TRBJ1-6
D: TRBD1
CDR3: CASSYSTGGNSPLHF
DNA: TGTGCCAGCAGTTACTCGACAGGGGGTAATTCACCCCTCCACTTT

V: TRBV7-9
size: NA
J: TRBJ2-5
D: NA
CDR3: CASSLLGAKETQYF
DNA: TGTGCCAGCAGCTTATTGGGGGCAAAAGAGACCCAGTACTTC

V: TRBV15
size: NA
J: TRBJ2-5
D: TRBD2
CDR3: CATSVPLAGGPKETQYF
DNA: TGTGCCACCAGCGTGCCCTTAGCGGGAGGGCCTAAGGAGACCCAGTACTTC

V: TRBV10-1
size: NA
J: TRBJ1-1
D: NA
CDR3: CASSDQTIQNTEAFF
DNA: TGCGCCAGCAGTGATCAGACAATCCAGAACACTGAAGCTTTCTTT

V: TRBV10-3
size: NA
J: TRBJ2-3
D: TRBD2
CDR3: CAISDPPGLAGNTDTQYF
DNA: TGTGCCATCAGCGATCCTCCGGGACTAGCGGGAAACACAGATACGCAGTATTTT

V: TRBV27
size: NA
J: TRBJ1-2
D: NA
CDR3: CASSLSDGGGYTF
DNA: TGTGCCAGCAGTTTATCCGACGGCGGGGGCTACACCTTC

V: TRBV3-1/TRBV3-2
size: NA
J: TRBJ2-7
D: TRBD1
CDR3: CASSHRTGRREQYF
DNA: TGTGCCAGCAGCCACCGGACAGGGCGTCGGGAGCAGTACTTC

V: TRBV10-2
size: NA
J: TRBJ1-2
D: NA
CDR3: CASSETELKGYTF
DNA: TGCGCCAGCAGTGAAACCGAACTTAAGGGCTACACCTTC

V: TRBV9
size: NA
J: TRBJ2-2
D: TRBD2
CDR3: CASSVSLAGTANTGELFF
DNA: TGTGCCAGCAGCGTATCGTTAGCGGGAACCGCGAACACCGGGGAGCTGTTTTTT

V: TRBV19
size: once
J: TRBJ1-1
D: NA
CDR3: CASSSGRENTEAFF
DNA: TGTGCCAGTAGTTCCGGACGGGAGAACACTGAAGCTTTCTTT

V: TRBV7-2
size: NA
J: TRBJ1-3
D: TRBD1
CDR3: CASSLNPGQLSGNTIYF
DNA: TGTGCCAGCAGCTTAAACCCGGGACAGCTCTCTGGAAACACCATATATTTT

V: TRBV11-2
size: NA
J: TRBJ1-3
D: TRBD1
CDR3: CASSPTDRGNGNTIYF
DNA: TGTGCCAGCAGCCCTACTGACAGGGGCAATGGAAACACCATATATTTT

V: TRBV7-3
size: NA
J: TRBJ2-3
D: NA
CDR3: CASAGSRTDTQYF
DNA: TGTGCCAGCGCGGGTTCCCGCACAGATACGCAGTATTTT

V: TRBV7-6
size: few
J: TRBJ1-6
D: TRBD1
CDR3: CASSSDRGVRNSPLHF
DNA: TGTGCCAGCAGCTCCGACAGGGGGGTGCGGAATTCACCCCTCCACTTT

V: TRBV10-2
size: NA
J: TRBJ2-5
D: TRBD2
CDR3: CASGRLAGGSETQYF
DNA: TGCGCCAGCGGTAGACTAGCGGGAGGGTCAGAGACCCAGTACTTC

V: TRBV6-1
size: NA
J: TRBJ2-2
D: NA
CDR3: CASSEALQGSWELFF
DNA: TGTGCCAGCAGTGAAGCTTTACAGGGTTCCTGGGAGCTGTTTTTT

V: TRBV2
size: few
J: TRBJ2-7
D: TRBD2
CDR3: CASSDPVAGSEQYF
DNA: TGTGCCAGCAGTGATCCGGTAGCGGGGAGCGAGCAGTACTTC

V: TRBV11-2
size: NA
J: TRBJ2-1
D: TRBD1
CDR3: CASSLEATGLGSYNEQFF
DNA: TGTGCCAGCAGCTTAGAGGCGACAGGGCTGGGCTCCTACAATGAGCAGTTCTTC

V: TRBV6-5
size: NA
J: TRBJ2-3
D: TRBD1
CDR3: CASSYGTGGPTDTQYF
DNA: TGTGCCAGCAGTTACGGGACAGGGGGGCCCACAGATACGCAGTATTTT